The sequence of this TCR beta chain was determined in a study of T cells in localized non-small cell lung cancer. Study results and limitations: Appearing in adjacent lung were a median about 60 of the top 100 tumor clones.

Clones were sequenced by immunoSEQ multiplex PCR, and TCRdb holds only the in-frame ones, with some missing. The top ten clones hold 20% to 25% of a sample with tens of thousands of clones, approximately 88% of them seen once. This clone appeared once. Its specificity is not known. Trimming cost V 5 bases and J 5 bases, with 12 bases left between them. The V gene's germline CDR1 is MNHEY and CDR2 SVGAGI. The length of the CDR3 is 13 residues. The sequenced sample was peripheral blood, obtained before any cancer treatment. This receptor was obtained from a man aged 35-75 years with stage I squamous cell lung carcinoma. The V gene is TRBV6-5, the J gene TRBJ2-5; perhaps TRBD1 as D (5 bases). CDR3 in DNA: TGTGCCAGCAGTGACGACAGTGGGGAGACCCAGTACTTC. It translates to CASSDDSGETQYF.